The present TCR beta chain was sequenced within a study of T cell responses to AZD1222 COVID-19 vaccine. With 4 bases removed from V and 3 bases from J, the gap between germline ends came to 14 bases. The CDR3 consists of 15 residues. Germline V lookup: CDR1 SGHRS, CDR2 YFSETQ. Study results and limitations: Repertoire collection took place solely once the T cell response had peaked. An increase in Spike-specific TCR breadth and depth was observed after two AZD1222 doses. Unmutated variant regions reportedly attract nearly half of all spike-specific TCRs. Baseline seropositivity occurred in only six AZD1222 recipients.

Of note for this clone: The antigen remains undetermined.

Sequenced by immunoSEQ multiplex PCR; TCRdb stores in-frame clones only, minus some. Among about 82,000 clones, 80% to 90% were seen once, and the ten largest hold approximately 5.4%. Here the sequenced sample was peripheral blood, taken on day 0 of AZD1222 vaccination. The V gene is TRBV5-1, the J gene TRBJ1-3; D is unresolved. The clonotype was recovered from an adult in good health. CDR3 sequence (DNA): TGCGCCAGCAGCCCGGACGCATCGGGTGGAAACACCATATATTTT. Its translation is CASSPDASGGNTIYF.